Each of the 9 T cell receptor beta chains below was sequenced from the same sample in a study of spatial heterogeneity in lung cancer. Time point denoted: sample taken at primary tumor resection. Antigens of these TCRs are unknown. Each CDR3 protein is one row after TCRdb ran MiXCR on the 5' RACE reads. The table records several thousand distinct CDR3 sequences, 14% of them present only once. Study conclusions and caveats: Tumor mutation count correlated with how many alpha and beta TCRs expanded intratumorally.

Sequences were derived from lung tumor tissue, sampled at surgery. Every receptor here comes from a male donor with early-stage non-small cell lung cancer.

This clonotype was recorded at least ten times. This beta chain is an unintended read in a library built for alpha chains; its size means little. The chain's CDR3 is CASSYQNQPQHF. The DNA for the CDR3 is TGTGCCAGCAGTTACCAGAATCAGCCCCAGCATTTT. The chain links TRBV27 to TRBJ1-5; no reliable D call. The germline V gene encodes CDR1 MNHEY and CDR2 SMNVEV (reference sequence). The CDR3 is made up of 12 amino acids. Trimming pared 4 bases from V and 4 bases from J, leaving 5 bases between.

The sample holds many counts of this clonotype. Found in a library prepared for alpha chains, this beta chain is an off-target read, and its abundance has little meaning. The J gene is TRBJ2-7, the V gene TRBV4-1, with TRBD2 as a possible D gene (5 bases). Trimming left V 0 bases short and J 0 bases short, with 12 bases between. The V gene's germline CDR1 is MGHRA and CDR2 YSYEKL. The CDR3 length is 16 residues. DNA for the CDR3: TGCGCCAGCAGCCAAGATTATCCGGGGATCTCCTACGAGCAGTACTTC. It yields the protein CASSQDYPGISYEQYF.

This clonotype was seen ten or more times. This beta chain was picked up by a library intended for alpha chains and is off target, so its count carries little meaning. The rearrangement uses TRBV24-1 and TRBJ2-3; tentatively, D is TRBD1 (5 bases). The CDR3 has 14 residues. The germline V gene has CDR1 KGHDR and CDR2 SFDVKD. Deletions cut 3 bases from V and 7 bases from J, with 13 bases between. The DNA for the CDR3 is TGTGCCACCAGTGATGGGGCCCAGCGACATACGCAGTATTTT. Protein sequence: CATSDGAQRHTQYF.

Comments on this clonotype: The size of this beta chain means little, since it is a stray read in a library made for alpha chains. CDR3 sequence: CSVEAGEAYGYTF. CDR3 DNA sequence: TGCAGCGTTGAAGCAGGGGAGGCCTATGGCTACACCTTC. The chain joins TRBV29-1 to TRBJ1-2; weak D call: TRBD1 (6 bases). The CDR3 totals 13 residues. Trimming removed 1 base at V and 4 bases at J, with 10 bases between. In germline, CDR1 is SQVTM, CDR2 ANQGSEA.

Ten or more counts support this clonotype. Because this beta chain is a stray read in a library intended to capture alpha chains, its abundance should not be given much weight. The chain uses TRBV6-4 and TRBJ2-4, with 7 bases fitting TRBD1. The CDR3 consists of 17 residues. Per germline, CDR1 MRHNA and CDR2 SNTAGT. J lost 1 base, V lost 4 bases, and 10 bases had no gene match. The CDR3 region has the DNA TGTGCCAGCAGTGGACAGGGATGGCGAGCGGCCAAAAACATTCAGTACTTC. This sequence encodes CASSGQGWRAAKNIQYF.

This clonotype was detected ten times or more. In a library made to pick up alpha chains, this beta chain is a stray read with a size that means little. The J gene is TRBJ1-5, the V gene TRBV15; possible D gene TRBD1, 6 bases. This CDR3 has 17 residues. Germline values: CDR1 LNHNV, CDR2 YYDKDF (reference sequence). Trimming took off 1 base at V and 4 bases at J, with 17 bases between the two ends. In nucleotides, the CDR3 is TGTGCCACCAGCAGAGGCCCGGGGGCTTTTACGAATCAGCCCCAGCATTTT. Amino acids: CATSRGPGAFTNQPQHF.

This clonotype was recorded many times. This beta chain is an unintended read in a library built for alpha chains; its size means little. The chain carries TRBV10-3 and TRBJ2-7; perhaps TRBD2 as D (7 bases). This CDR3 region has 13 residues. V lost 0 bases, J lost 6 bases, and 9 bases lay in between. Germline V CDR1 and CDR2: ENHRY, SYGVKD. The chain's CDR3 is CAISESGGAEQYF. CDR3 nucleotides: TGTGCCATCAGTGAGTCGGGGGGGGCCGAGCAGTACTTC.

In its sample, this clonotype was seen many times. Being off target in a library aimed at alpha chains, this beta chain has a size of little meaning. This CDR3 reads CASSLASGDYEQYF. The DNA of the CDR3 is TGTGCCAGCAGCTTAGCGAGCGGGGATTACGAGCAGTACTTC. This rearrangement joins TRBV7-6 to TRBJ2-7; 7 bases map to TRBD2. The length of the CDR3 is 14 residues. Germline V gene sequence: CDR1 SGHVS, CDR2 FNYEAQ. V lost 0 bases and J lost 4; bases outside the gene matches: 3.

In this sample, this clonotype turned up many times. Because the library targeted alpha chains, this beta chain is an off-target read whose size means little. The chain joins TRBV3-2 to TRBJ1-1; TRBD1 is the table's D call and was not checked against the DNA. TRBV3-2 is a known pseudogene. This CDR3 contains 13 residues. The CDR3, as DNA: TGTGCCAGCAGCCAGGCCGGGACAGGGCGTGCTTTCTTT. Translation: CASSQAGTGRAFF.